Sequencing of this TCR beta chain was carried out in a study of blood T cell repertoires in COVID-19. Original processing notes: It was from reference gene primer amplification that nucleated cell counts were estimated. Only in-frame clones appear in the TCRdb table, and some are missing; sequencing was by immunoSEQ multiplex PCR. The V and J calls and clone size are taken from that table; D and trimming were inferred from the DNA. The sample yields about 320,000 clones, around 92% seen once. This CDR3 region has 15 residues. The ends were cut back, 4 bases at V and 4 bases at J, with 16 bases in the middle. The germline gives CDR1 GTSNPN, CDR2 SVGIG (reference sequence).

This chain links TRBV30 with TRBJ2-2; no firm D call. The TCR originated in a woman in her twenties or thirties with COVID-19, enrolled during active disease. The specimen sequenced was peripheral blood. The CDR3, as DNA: TGTGCCTGGACTTCAATCAGCGAGCTCACCGGGGAGCTGTTTTTT. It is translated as CAWTSISELTGELFF.